The clone carrying this TCR beta chain was found a few times. As yet, its antigen is unknown. This sample is drawn from a study of blood T cells in healthy people across ages. Study-level results: The study found TCR beta diversity correlated strongly with naive T cell percentage.

This CDR3 has 15 residues. V lost 1 base and J lost 3, with 12 bases in between. Per germline, CDR1 MGHDK and CDR2 SYGVNS. A second PCR, run for about 7 to 11 cycles, used a sample-barcoded 5' primer plus a J-beta primer mix. TCRdb reprocessed the 5' RACE reads with MiXCR, giving one entry per CDR3 protein. The sample includes roughly 800,000 distinct CDR3 sequences, 50% to 65% of them seen just once. Total RNA amounts of at least 5 micrograms were extracted per sample. The clonotype originates from a man older than 75 in good health. This chain links TRBV25-1 with TRBJ2-5, with a tentative D call TRBD1 (6 bases). The sequencing sample was made of blood. The CDR3: CASSEFGTGKETQYF. For the CDR3, the DNA is TGTGCCAGCAGTGAATTTGGAACAGGGAAAGAGACCCAGTACTTC. The full variable domain, its missing parts supplied by reference TRBV25-1 and TRBJ2-5, is EADIYQTPRYLVIGTGKKITLECSQTMGHDKMYWYQQDPGMELHLIHYSYGVNSTEKGDLSSESTVSRIRTEHFPLTLESARPSHTSQYLCASSEFGTGKETQYFGPGTRLLVL.